This TCR beta chain was retrieved from a study of CD8 T cells in Susac syndrome. Study results and caveats: The number of Susac-specific public clones found was roughly 15 in total CD8+ repertoires and a few in CD8+ TEMRA repertoires. The study recognized that its TCR sequencing and HLA analysis covered a relatively small number of individuals.

This CDR3 comprises 15 residues. The germline V and J ends were trimmed by 3 bases and 6 bases, with 15 bases remaining between them. A remark on this clonotype: Its matching antigen is unknown.

Reverse transcription of 0.5 to 1 ug RNA was carried out with random hexamers. TCRdb called the immunoSEQ multiplex PCR reads again in MiXCR, with one record for every CDR3 protein. The sample has roughly 110,000 distinct CDR3 sequences; less than 95% are singletons. The diagnostic criteria were recently defined, and patients with Susac syndrome met them for definite or probable disease. TEMRA cells were FACS-enriched, while CD8+ and CD4+ T cells were negatively isolated. This receptor was identified in a human donor with Susac syndrome. V is TRBV12-3 or TRBV12-4 and J is TRBJ1-5; a weak D match, TRBD1 (6 bases). The specimen was CD8+ T cells from PBMCs. CDR3 sequence: CASSFGRGRGQPQHF. For the CDR3, the DNA is TGTGCCAGCAGTTTCGGCAGGGGAAGAGGTCAGCCCCAGCATTTT.